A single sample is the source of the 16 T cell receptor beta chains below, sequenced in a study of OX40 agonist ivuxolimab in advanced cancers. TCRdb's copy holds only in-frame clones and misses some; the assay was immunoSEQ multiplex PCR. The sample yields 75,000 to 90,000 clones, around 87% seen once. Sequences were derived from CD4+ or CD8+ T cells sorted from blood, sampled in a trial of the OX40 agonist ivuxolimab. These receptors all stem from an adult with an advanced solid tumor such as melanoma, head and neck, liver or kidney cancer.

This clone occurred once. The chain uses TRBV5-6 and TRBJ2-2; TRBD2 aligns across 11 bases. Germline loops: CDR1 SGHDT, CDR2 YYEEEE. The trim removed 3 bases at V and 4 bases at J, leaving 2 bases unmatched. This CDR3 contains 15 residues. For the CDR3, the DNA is TGTGCCAGCAGCTCGGGACTAGCGGTCACCGGGGAGCTGTTTTTT. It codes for CASSSGLAVTGELFF. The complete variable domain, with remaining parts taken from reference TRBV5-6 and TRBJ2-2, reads DAGVTQSPTHLIKTRGQQVTLRCSPKSGHDTVSWYQQALGQGPQFIFQYYEEEERQRGNFPDRFSGHQFPNYSSELNVNALLLGDSALYLCASSSGLAVTGELFFGEGSRLTVL.

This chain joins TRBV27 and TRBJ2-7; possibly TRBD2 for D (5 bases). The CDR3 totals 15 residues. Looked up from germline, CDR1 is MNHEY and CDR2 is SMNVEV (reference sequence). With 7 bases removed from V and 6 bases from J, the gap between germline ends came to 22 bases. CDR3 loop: CASIQTWTPSSEQYF. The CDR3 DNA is TGTGCCAGCATCCAGACCTGGACTCCATCCAGCGAGCAGTACTTC.

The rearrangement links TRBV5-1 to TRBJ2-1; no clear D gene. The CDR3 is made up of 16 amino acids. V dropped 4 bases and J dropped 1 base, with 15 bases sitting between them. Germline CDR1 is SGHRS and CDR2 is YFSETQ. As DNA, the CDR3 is TGCGCCAGCAGCCAAGTGGACCTGGTTTCCTACAATGAGCAGTTCTTC. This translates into CASSQVDLVSYNEQFF.

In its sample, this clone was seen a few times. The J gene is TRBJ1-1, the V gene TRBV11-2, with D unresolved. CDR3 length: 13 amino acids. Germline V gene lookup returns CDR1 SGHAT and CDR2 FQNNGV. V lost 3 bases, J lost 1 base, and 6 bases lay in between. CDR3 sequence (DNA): TGTGCCAGCAGCTTCGGGGAGAACACTGAAGCTTTCTTT. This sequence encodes CASSFGENTEAFF.

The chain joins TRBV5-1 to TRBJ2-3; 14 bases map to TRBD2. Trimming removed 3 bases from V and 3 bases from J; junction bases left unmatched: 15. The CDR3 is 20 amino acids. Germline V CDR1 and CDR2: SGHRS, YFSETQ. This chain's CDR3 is CASSSLPGLAGVFRTDTQYF. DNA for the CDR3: TGCGCCAGCAGCTCCTTACCGGGACTAGCGGGAGTTTTTAGGACAGATACGCAGTATTTT.

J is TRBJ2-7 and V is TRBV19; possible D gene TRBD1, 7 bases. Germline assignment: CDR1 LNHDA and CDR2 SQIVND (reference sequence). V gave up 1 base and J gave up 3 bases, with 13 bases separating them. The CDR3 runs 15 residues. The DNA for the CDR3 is TGTGCCAGTAGTATAGGCAGGGGGGAGAACTACGAGCAGTACTTC. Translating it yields CASSIGRGENYEQYF.

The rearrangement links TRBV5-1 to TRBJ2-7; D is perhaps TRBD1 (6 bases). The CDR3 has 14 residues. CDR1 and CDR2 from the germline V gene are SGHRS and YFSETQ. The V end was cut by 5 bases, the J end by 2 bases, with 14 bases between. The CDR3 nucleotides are TGCGCCAGCAGTTCAGGGGCCTCGACCTACGAGCAGTACTTC. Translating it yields CASSSGASTYEQYF.

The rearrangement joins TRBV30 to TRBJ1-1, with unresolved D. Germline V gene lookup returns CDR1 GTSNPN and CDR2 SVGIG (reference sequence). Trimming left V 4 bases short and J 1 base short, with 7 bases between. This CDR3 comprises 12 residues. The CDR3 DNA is TGTGCCTGGAACGCAGGGAACACTGAAGCTTTCTTT. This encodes CAWNAGNTEAFF. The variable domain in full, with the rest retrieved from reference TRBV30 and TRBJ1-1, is SQTIHQWPATLVQPVGSPLSLECTVEGTSNPNLYWYRQAAGRGLQLLFYSVGIGQISSEVPQNLSASRPQDRQFILSSKKLLLSDSGFYLCAWNAGNTEAFFGQGTRLTVV.

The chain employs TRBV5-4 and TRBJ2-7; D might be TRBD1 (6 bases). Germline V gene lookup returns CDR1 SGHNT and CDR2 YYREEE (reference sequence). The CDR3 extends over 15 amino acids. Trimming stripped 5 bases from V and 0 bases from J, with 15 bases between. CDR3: CASSLDRISSYEQYF. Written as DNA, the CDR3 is TGTGCCAGCAGTCTGGACAGAATTAGCTCCTACGAGCAGTACTTC.

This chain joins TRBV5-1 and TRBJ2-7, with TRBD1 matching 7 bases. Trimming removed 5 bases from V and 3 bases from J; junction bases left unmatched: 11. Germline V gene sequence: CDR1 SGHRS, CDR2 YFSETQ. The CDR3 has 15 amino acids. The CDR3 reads CASSPGGQTNYEQYF. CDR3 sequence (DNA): TGCGCCAGCAGTCCAGGGGGACAGACCAACTACGAGCAGTACTTC.

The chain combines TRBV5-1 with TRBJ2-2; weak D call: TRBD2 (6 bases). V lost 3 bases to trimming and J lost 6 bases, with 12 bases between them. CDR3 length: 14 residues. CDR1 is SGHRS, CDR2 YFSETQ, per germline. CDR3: CASSSGGVPGELFF. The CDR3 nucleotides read TGCGCCAGCAGCTCCGGAGGGGTCCCCGGGGAGCTGTTTTTT.

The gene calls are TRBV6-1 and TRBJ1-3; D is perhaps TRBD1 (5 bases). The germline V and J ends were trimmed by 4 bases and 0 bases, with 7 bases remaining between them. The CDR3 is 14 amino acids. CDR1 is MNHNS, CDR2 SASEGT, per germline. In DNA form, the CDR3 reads TGTGCCAGCAGTGGACAGCTCTCTGGAAACACCATATATTTT. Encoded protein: CASSGQLSGNTIYF.

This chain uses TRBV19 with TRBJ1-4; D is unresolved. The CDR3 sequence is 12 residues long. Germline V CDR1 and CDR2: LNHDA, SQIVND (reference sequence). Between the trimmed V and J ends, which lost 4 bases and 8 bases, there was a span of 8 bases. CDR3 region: CASSRGFEKLFF. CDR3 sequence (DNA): TGTGCCAGTAGTAGAGGGTTCGAAAAACTGTTTTTT.

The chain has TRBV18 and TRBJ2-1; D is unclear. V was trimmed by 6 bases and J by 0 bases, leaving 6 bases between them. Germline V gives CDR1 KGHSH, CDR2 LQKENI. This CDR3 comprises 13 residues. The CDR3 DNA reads TGTGCCAGCTCCCCCAGCTCCTACAATGAGCAGTTCTTC. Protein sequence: CASSPSSYNEQFF.

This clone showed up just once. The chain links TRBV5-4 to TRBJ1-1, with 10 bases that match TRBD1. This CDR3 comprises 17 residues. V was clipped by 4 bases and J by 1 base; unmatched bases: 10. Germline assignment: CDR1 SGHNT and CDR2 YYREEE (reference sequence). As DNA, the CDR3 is TGTGCCAGCAGCCCGGGGGGGACAGGGGTTCGGAACACTGAAGCTTTCTTT. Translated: CASSPGGTGVRNTEAFF.

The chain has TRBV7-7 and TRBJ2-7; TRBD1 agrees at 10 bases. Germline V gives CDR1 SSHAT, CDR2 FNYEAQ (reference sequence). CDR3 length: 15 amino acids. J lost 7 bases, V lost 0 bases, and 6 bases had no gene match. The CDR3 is CASSLAGTGAREQYF. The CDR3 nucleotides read TGTGCCAGCAGCTTAGCCGGGACAGGGGCCCGTGAGCAGTACTTC.